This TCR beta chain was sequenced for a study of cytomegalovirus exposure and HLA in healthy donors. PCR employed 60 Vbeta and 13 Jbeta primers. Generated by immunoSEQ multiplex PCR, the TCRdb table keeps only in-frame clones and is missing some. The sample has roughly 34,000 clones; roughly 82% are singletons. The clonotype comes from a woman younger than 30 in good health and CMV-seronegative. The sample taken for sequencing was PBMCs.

The CDR3 DNA reads as TGCGCCAGCAGCTTGGGAGTAGCGGCCTACAATGAGCAGTTCTTC. This codes for CASSLGVAAYNEQFF. The chain is built from TRBV5-1 and TRBJ2-1; the D gene is possibly TRBD2 (6 bases). V lost 0 bases and J 2 bases, leaving 9 bases between the germline ends. Germline lookup yields CDR1 SGHRS and CDR2 YFSETQ. The CDR3 extends over 15 amino acids.